The clone carrying this TCR beta chain was seen only a few times. Measured with immunoSEQ multiplex PCR; TCRdb has only the in-frame clones, and not every one. The sample includes approximately 59,000 clones, over 65% of them seen just once. V lost 0 bases to trimming and J lost 0 bases; unmatched junction nucleotides: 8. Germline V gives CDR1 LGHNA, CDR2 YNFKEQ. The CDR3 spans 18 residues. This entry belongs to a study of blood T cell repertoires in COVID-19. The gene calls are TRBV4-2 and TRBJ2-1, with 7 nucleotides matching TRBD2. This sequence originates from a man in his forties with active COVID-19. The material sequenced was peripheral blood. In DNA form, the CDR3 reads TGTGCCAGCAGCCAAGAGCTTTCTAGCGGAGCCTCCTACAATGAGCAGTTCTTC. Translating gives CASSQELSSGASYNEQFF.